This T cell receptor beta chain was recorded in a study of identical twins. This clonotype was detected only a few times. TCRdb reprocessed the 5' RACE reads via MiXCR and lists one record per CDR3 protein. The sample records 1,800,000 or so distinct CDR3 sequences, less than 35% being singletons. The CDR3 runs 14 residues. Germline V gene lookup returns CDR1 MNHEY and CDR2 SVGAGI. V shed 5 bases and J 7 bases; nucleotides not matched to a gene: 6. This TCR was recovered from a newborn girl in good health. What was sequenced was cord blood. The chain is built from TRBV6-5 and TRBJ1-4; 8 nucleotides align to TRBD1. For the CDR3, the DNA is TGTGCCAGCAGTCCCGGGACAGGTTTTGAAAAACTGTTTTTT. Its translation: CASSPGTGFEKLFF.